This entry features one T cell receptor beta chain sequence. These data come from a study of blood T cell repertoires in COVID-19. This CDR3 comprises 14 residues. Trimming cost V 3 bases and J 9 bases, with 17 bases left between them. Germline-derived CDR1 and CDR2 are MDHEN and SYDVKM. Sequencing used immunoSEQ multiplex PCR; TCRdb keeps in-frame clones, though not all of them. The profile shows some 250,000 clones, just under 85% of them singletons. The genes are TRBV28 and TRBJ1-1; D uncertain. This sequence originates from a woman aged 80 or over with acute or convalescent COVID-19. Sequencing input: peripheral blood. The CDR3 sequence: CASSFAPGFSQAFF. For the CDR3, the DNA is TGTGCCAGCAGTTTCGCCCCCGGGTTTTCGCAAGCTTTCTTT.